The sequence of this T cell receptor (beta chain) was determined in a study of shared clonotypes between healthy human individuals. General study points: Limited genetic and exposure-history diversity came from having few donors. Sorted-subset samples were not fully sequenced, rarefaction indicated. Investigators collected only blood, and repertoires in tissues likely differ.

Profiled with immunoSEQ multiplex PCR; TCRdb holds only in-frame clones, not every one. The sample lists around 1,900,000 clones; just under 95% were seen once. Positive CCR7 selection of CD45RO-negative cells yielded the naive CD8 cells, and terminally differentiated effector memory CD45RA+ cells were excluded. Germline V CDR1 and CDR2: SNHLY, FYNNEI. V was pared by 4 bases and J by 0 bases, with 13 bases of the junction left unmatched. CDR3 length: 20 residues. In regard to this clone: Its antigen remains unidentified.

The sample comprised naive CD8+ T cells from PBMCs. The chain is built from TRBV2 and TRBJ2-1; 12 nucleotides line up with TRBD2. The sequence derives from a man between 18 and 29 years old in good health. Some clones in this sample may be carry-over from other donors' samples. The CDR3 protein is CASSGRMASGRGHSYNEQFF. The CDR3 nucleotides read TGTGCCAGCAGTGGAAGAATGGCTAGCGGGAGGGGCCACTCCTACAATGAGCAGTTCTTC.